This entry concerns a single TCR beta chain. Its antigen is not identified. The 5'RACE template-switching step produced TCR cDNA and added a universal primer site and UMIs. Using its own MiXCR run on the 5' RACE reads, TCRdb lists one record per CDR3 protein. Of around 500,000 distinct CDR3 sequences detected, 21% appear once; the ten largest clones hold roughly a sixth. This record belongs to a study of T cells after yellow fever vaccination. Study-wide background: SMART-Seq v4 Ultra Low Input handled preparation of low-cell-number fractions.

Study outcomes and limitations: Most clones from primary vaccination resurfaced after the booster (around 97% CD4, approximately 87% CD8).

Between the trimmed V and J ends, which lost 7 bases and 1 base, there was a span of 13 bases. The length of the CDR3 is 14 residues. The clonotype was recovered from a man aged 18 to 29 who received the YFV17D yellow fever vaccine. The sequencing used PBMCs, collected roughly 20 days after the first yellow fever vaccination. The V gene is TRBV12-3 or TRBV12-4, the J gene TRBJ2-5; possible D gene TRBD2, 6 bases. The CDR3 region is CASTFLGGQETQYF. DNA for the CDR3: TGTGCCAGCACCTTTTTGGGGGGCCAAGAGACCCAGTACTTC.